This T cell receptor beta chain derives from a study of Graves' ophthalmopathy and Graves' hyperthyroidism. About the research overall: Peripheral blood was obtained at first diagnosis, ahead of any treatment.

With 6 bases clipped from V and 2 bases from J, the junction kept 9 bases outside the gene matches. This CDR3 has 16 amino acids. Ten or more counts support this clonotype. The sequenced template was RNA, covering the TCR beta CDR3 region. RT-PCR was first run with HTBI primers, then multiplex PCR in a second round. MiXCR, run by TCRdb on the multiplex PCR reads, gives a single entry per CDR3 protein. Of approximately 330,000 distinct CDR3 sequences detected, under 20% appear once; the ten largest clones hold 9% to 15%. Ophthalmopathy donors showed moderate-to-severe activity, CAS ≥3, NOSPECS ≥4 and a duration under 3 months. Other autoimmune diseases, uncontrolled infections, pregnancy and lactation each led to patient exclusion. Sampling approximately 10 ml of fresh peripheral blood provided the PBMCs.

The V gene is TRBV12-3 or TRBV12-4, the J gene TRBJ1-5; TRBD1 matches at 8 bases. The clonotype comes from an adult man with Graves' ophthalmopathy. The specimen sequenced was peripheral blood. This CDR3 reads CASRTIGQGGNQPQHF. CDR3 nucleotides: TGTGCCAGCAGAACAATCGGACAGGGTGGCAATCAGCCCCAGCATTTT.